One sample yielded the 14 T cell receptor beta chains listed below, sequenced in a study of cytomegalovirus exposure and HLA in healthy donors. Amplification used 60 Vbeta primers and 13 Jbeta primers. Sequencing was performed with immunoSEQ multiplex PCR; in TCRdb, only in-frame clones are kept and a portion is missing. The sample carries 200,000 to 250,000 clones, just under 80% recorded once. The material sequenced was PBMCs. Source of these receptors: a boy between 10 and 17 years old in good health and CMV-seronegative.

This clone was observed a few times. CDR3 sequence: CASSTSGGVDTQYF. CDR3 sequence (DNA): TGCGCCAGCAGTACTAGCGGGGGTGTAGATACGCAGTATTTT. The chain uses TRBV10-2 and TRBJ2-3, with TRBD2 identical over 11 bases. Germline V lookup: CDR1 WSHSY, CDR2 SAAADI. The CDR3 totals 14 residues. J gave up 5 bases and V 5 bases, and 3 bases lay outside the gene matches.

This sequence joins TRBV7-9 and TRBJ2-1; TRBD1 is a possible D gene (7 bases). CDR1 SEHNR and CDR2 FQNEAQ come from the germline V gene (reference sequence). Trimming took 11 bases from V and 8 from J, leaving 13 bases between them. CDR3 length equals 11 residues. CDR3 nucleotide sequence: TGTGCCGGAGGGGGCTCCGATGAGCAGTTCTTC. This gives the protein CAGGGSDEQFF.

The CDR3 DNA sequence: TGTGCCAGCAGTCAAATTGCCCTATCGTCGGGACAGACCTACGAGCAGTACTTC. Translation gives CASSQIALSSGQTYEQYF. The chain has TRBV11-3 and TRBJ2-7; 7 nucleotides agree with TRBD1. CDR3 size: 18 residues. V lost 6 bases and J lost 2; bases outside the gene matches: 19. The germline gives CDR1 SGHNT, CDR2 YENEEA.

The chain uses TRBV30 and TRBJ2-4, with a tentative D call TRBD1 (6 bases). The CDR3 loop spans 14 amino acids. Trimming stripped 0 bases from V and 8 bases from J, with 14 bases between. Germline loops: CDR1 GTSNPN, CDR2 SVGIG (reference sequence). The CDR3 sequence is CAWSVPRGKDIQYF. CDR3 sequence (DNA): TGTGCCTGGAGTGTCCCCAGGGGTAAGGACATTCAGTACTTC.

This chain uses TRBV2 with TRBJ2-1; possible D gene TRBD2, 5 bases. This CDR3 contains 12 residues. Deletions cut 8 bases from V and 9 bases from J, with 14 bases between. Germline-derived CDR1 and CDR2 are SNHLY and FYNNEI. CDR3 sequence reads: CASRLFAPEQFF. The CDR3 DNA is TGTGCCAGCCGACTATTTGCTCCTGAGCAGTTCTTC.

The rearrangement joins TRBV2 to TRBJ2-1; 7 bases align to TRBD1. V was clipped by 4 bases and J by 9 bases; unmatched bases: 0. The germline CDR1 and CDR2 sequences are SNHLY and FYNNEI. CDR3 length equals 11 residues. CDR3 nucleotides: TGTGCCAGCAGTGGACAGGGTGAGCAGTTCTTC. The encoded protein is CASSGQGEQFF.

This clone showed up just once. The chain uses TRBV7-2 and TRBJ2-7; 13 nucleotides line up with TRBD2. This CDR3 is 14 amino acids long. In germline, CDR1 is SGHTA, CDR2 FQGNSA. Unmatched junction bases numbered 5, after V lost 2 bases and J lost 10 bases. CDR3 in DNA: TGTGCCAGCAGCTTACTGGGACTAGCGGGGAGCCAGTACTTC. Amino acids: CASSLLGLAGSQYF.

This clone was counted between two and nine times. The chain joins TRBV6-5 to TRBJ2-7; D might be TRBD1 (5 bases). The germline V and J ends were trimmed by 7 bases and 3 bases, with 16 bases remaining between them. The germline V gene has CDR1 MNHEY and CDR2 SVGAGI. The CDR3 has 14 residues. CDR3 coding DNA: TGTGCCAGCACCAGAACGGGCAGGGACTACGAGCAGTACTTC. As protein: CASTRTGRDYEQYF.

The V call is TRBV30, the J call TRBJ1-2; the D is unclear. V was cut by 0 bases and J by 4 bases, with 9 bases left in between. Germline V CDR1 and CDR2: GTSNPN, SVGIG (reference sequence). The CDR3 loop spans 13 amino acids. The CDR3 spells CAWSVAGFYGYTF. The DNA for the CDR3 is TGTGCCTGGAGTGTAGCGGGATTCTATGGCTACACCTTC.

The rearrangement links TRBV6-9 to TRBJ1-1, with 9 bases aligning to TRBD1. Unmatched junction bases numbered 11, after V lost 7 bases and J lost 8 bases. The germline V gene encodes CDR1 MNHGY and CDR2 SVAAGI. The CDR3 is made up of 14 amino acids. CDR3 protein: CASTDRDRELEAFF. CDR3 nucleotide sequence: TGTGCCAGCACCGACCGGGACAGGGAATTAGAAGCTTTCTTT.

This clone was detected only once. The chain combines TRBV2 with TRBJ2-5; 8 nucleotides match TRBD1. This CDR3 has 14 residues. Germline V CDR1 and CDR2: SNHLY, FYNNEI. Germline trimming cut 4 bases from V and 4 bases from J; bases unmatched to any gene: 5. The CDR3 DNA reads TGTGCCAGCAGTGGTCGGACAGGGACAGAGACCCAGTACTTC. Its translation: CASSGRTGTETQYF.

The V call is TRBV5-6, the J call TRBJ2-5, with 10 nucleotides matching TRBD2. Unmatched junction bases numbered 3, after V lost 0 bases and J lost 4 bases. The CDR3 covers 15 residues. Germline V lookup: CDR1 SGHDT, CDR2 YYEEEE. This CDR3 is CASSLDRLAGETQYF. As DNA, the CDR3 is TGTGCCAGCAGCTTGGACAGACTAGCGGGAGAGACCCAGTACTTC.

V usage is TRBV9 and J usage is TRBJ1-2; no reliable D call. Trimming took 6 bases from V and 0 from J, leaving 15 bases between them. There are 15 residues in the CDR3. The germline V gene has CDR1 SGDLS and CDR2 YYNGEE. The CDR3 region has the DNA TGTGCCAGCACCCCGATACAGAAGACTAACTATGGCTACACCTTC. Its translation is CASTPIQKTNYGYTF.

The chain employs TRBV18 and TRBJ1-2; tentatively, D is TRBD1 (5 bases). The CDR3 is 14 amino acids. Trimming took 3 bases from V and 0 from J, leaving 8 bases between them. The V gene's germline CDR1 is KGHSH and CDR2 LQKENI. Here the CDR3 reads CASSPSGSNYGYTF. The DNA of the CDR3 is TGTGCCAGCTCACCGTCAGGGTCTAACTATGGCTACACCTTC.